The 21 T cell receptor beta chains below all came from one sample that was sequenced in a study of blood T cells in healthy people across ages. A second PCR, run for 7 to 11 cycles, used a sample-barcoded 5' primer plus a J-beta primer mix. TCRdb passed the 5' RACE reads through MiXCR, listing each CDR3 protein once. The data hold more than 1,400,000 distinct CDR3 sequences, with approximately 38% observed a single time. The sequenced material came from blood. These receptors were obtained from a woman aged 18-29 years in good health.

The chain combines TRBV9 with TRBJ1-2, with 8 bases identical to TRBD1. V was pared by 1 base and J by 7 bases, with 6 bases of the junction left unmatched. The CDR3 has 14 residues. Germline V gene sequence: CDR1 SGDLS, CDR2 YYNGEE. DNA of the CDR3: TGTGCCAGCAGCGTAATGACAGGGGATGTTGGCTACACCTTC. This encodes CASSVMTGDVGYTF.

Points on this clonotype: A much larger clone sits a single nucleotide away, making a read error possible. The CDR3 DNA follows: TGCAGCGGCGGGACTAGCAGGGAGACCCAGTACTTC. Amino acid sequence: CSGGTSRETQYF. V gene TRBV29-1 combines with J gene TRBJ2-5; 9 positions match TRBD2. This CDR3 comprises 12 residues. CDR1 and CDR2 (germline): SQVTM, ANQGSEA. Trimming removed 7 bases from V and 5 bases from J; junction bases left unmatched: 5.

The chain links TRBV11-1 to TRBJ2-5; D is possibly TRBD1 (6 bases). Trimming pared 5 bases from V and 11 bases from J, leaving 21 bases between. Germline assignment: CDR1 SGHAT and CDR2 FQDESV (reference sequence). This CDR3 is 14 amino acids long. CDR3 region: CASSAQQGYNEQYF. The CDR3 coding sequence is TGTGCCAGCAGCGCGCAACAGGGTTACAATGAGCAGTACTTC.

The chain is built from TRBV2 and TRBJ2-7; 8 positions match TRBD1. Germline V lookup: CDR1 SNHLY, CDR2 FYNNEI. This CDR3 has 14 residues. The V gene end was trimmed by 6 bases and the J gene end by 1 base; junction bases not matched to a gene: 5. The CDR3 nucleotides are TGTGCCAGCAGCCGGGACAGGACTTCCTACGAGCAGTACTTC. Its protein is CASSRDRTSYEQYF.

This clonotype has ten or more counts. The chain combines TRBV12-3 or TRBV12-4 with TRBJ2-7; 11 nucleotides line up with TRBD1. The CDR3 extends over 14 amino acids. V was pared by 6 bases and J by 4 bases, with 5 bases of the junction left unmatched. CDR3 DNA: TGTGCCAGCAGCTTCGGGACAGGGGGATACGAGCAGTACTTC. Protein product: CASSFGTGGYEQYF.

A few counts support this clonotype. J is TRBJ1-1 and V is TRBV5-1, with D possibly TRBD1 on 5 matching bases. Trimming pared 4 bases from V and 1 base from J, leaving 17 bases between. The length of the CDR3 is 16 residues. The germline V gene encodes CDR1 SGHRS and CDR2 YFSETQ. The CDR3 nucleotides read TGCGCCAGCAGCGCTACTATCAGGGCCGCGAACACTGAAGCTTTCTTT. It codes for CASSATIRAANTEAFF.

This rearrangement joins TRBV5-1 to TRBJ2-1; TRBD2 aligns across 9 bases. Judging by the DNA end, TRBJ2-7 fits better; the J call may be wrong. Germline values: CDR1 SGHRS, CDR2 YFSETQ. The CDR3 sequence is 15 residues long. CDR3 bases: TGCGCCAGCAGCTCGGCCCTAGCGGGGTACAATGAGCAGTACTTC. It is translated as CASSSALAGYNEQYF.

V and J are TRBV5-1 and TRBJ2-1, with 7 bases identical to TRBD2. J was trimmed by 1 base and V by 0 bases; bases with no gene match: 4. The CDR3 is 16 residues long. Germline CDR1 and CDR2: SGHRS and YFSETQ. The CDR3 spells CASSLDGGGSYNEQFF. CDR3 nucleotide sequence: TGCGCCAGCAGCTTGGATGGGGGAGGGTCCTACAATGAGCAGTTCTTC.

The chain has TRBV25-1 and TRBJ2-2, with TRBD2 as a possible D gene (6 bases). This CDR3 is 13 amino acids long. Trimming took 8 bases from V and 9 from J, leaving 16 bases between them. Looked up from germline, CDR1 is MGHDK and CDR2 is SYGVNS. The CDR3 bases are TGTGCCAGCGGACTGTTCGGGGGAAGGGAGCTGTTTTTT. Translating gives CASGLFGGRELFF.

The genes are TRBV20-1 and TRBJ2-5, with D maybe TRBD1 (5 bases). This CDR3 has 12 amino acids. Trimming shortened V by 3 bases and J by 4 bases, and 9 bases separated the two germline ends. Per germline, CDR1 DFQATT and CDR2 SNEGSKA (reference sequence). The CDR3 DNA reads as TGCAGTGCTAGGCATCAGGGAGAGACCCAGTACTTC. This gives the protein CSARHQGETQYF.

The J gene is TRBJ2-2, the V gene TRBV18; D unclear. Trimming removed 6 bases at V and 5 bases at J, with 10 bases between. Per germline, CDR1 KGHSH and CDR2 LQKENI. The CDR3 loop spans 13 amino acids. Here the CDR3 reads CASSKTATGELFF. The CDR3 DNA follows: TGTGCCAGCTCTAAGACTGCGACCGGGGAGCTGTTTTTT.

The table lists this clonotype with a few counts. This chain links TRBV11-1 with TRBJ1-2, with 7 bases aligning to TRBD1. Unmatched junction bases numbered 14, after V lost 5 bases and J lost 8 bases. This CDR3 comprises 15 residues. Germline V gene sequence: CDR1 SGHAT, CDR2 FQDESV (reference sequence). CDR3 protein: CASSVTTGIHGGYTF. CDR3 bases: TGTGCCAGCAGCGTAACGACAGGGATACATGGCGGCTACACCTTC.

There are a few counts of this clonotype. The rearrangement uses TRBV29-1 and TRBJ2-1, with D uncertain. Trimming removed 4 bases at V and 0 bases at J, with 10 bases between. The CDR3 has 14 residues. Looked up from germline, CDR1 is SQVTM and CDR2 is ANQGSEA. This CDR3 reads CSVAVLGSYNEQFF. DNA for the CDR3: TGCAGCGTTGCGGTGCTGGGCTCCTACAATGAGCAGTTCTTC.

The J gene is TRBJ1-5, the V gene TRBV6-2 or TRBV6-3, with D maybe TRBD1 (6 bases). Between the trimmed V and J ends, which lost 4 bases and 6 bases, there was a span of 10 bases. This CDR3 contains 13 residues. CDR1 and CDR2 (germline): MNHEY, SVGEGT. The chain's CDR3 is CASSFTGSQPQHF. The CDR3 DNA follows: TGTGCCAGCAGTTTTACAGGGTCTCAGCCCCAGCATTTT.

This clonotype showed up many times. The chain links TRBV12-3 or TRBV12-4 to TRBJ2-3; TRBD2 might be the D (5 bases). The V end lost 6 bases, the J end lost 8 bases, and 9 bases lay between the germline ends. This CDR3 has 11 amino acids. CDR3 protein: CASSGVRTQYF. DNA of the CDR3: TGTGCCAGCAGCGGGGTCCGTACGCAGTATTTT.

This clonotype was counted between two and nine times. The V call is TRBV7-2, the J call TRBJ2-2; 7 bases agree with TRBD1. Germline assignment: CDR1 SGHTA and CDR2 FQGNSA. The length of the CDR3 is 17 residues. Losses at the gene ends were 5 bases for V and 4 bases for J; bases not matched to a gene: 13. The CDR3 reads CASSQTRQGPGTGELFF. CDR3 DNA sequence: TGTGCCAGCAGCCAAACACGACAGGGTCCGGGCACCGGGGAGCTGTTTTTT.

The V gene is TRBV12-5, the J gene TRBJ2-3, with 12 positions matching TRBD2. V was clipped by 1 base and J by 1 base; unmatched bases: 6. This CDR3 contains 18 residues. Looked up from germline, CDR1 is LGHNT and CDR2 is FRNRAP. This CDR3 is CASGLGLAGVERTDTQYF. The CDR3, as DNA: TGTGCTAGTGGTTTGGGACTAGCGGGAGTCGAACGCACAGATACGCAGTATTTT.

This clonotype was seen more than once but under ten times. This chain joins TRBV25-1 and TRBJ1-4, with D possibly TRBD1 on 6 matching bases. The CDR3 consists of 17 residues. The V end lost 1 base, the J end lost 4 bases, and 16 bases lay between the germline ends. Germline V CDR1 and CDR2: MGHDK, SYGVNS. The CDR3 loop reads CASSESGGTAINEKLFF. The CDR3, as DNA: TGTGCCAGCAGTGAATCTGGGGGCACAGCGATTAATGAAAAACTGTTTTTT. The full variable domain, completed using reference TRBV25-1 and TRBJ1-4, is EADIYQTPRYLVIGTGKKITLECSQTMGHDKMYWYQQDPGMELHLIHYSYGVNSTEKGDLSSESTVSRIRTEHFPLTLESARPSHTSQYLCASSESGGTAINEKLFFGSGTQLSVL.

The CDR3 reads CASSVEPGAANTIYF. CDR3 nucleotide sequence: TGTGCCAGCAGCGTCGAGCCCGGGGCTGCCAACACCATATATTTT. The chain employs TRBV9 and TRBJ1-3; D might be TRBD1 (5 bases). Germline CDR1 reads SGDLS; CDR2 reads YYNGEE. Trimming cost V 2 bases and J 7 bases, with 16 bases left between them. The CDR3 runs to 15 residues.

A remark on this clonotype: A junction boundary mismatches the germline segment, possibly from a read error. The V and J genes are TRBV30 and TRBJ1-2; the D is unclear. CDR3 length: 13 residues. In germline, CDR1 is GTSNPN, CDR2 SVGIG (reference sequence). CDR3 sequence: CAWSLDGPNGDTF. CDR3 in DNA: TGTGCCTGGAGTTTAGACGGTCCTAATGGCGACACCTTC. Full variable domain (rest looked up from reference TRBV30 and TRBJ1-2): SQTIHQWPATLVQPVGSPLSLECTVEGTSNPNLYWYRQAAGRGLQLLFYSVGIGQISSEVPQNLSASRPQDRQFILSSKKLLLSDSGFYLCAWSLDGPNGDTFGSGTRLTVV.

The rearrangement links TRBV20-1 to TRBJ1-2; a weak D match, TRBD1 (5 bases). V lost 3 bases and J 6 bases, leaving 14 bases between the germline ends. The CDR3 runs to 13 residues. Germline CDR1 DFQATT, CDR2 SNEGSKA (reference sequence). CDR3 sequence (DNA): TGCAGTGCTAGTCCGGGGCGGAGTGATGGCTACACCTTC. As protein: CSASPGRSDGYTF.